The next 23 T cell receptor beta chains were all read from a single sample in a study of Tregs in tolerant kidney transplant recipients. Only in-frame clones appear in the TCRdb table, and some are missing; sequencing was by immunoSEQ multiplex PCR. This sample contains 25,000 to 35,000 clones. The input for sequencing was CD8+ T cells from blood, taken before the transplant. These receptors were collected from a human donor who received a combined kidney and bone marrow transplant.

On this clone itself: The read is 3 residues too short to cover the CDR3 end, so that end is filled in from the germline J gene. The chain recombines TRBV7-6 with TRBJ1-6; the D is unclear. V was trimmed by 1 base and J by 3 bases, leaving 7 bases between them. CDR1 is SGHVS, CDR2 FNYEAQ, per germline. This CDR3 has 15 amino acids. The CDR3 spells CASSLEAYYNSPLHF. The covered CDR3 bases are TGTGCCAGCAGCTTAGAAGCCTACTATAATTCACCC.

This CDR3 reads CASSAPLEGAGELFF. CDR3 DNA, as far as it was read: TGTGCCAGCAGCGCGCCCCTTGAGGGGGCCGGGGAG. The rearrangement uses TRBV7-6 and TRBJ2-2; possible D gene TRBD1, 6 bases. The CDR3 extends 3 residues past the end of the read, so its final part is completed from the germline J gene. Between the trimmed V and J ends, which lost 5 bases and 6 bases, there was a span of 16 bases. The CDR3 has 15 residues. Germline CDR1 and CDR2: SGHVS and FNYEAQ.

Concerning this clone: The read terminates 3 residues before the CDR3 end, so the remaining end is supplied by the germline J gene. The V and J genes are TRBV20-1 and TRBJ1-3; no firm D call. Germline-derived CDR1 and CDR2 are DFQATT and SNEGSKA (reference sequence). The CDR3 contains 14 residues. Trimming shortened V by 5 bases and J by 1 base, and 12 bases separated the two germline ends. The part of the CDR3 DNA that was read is TGCAGTGCTGCCGAGCCCATTTCTGGAAACACC. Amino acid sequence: CSAAEPISGNT. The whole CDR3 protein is CSAAEPISGNTIYF.

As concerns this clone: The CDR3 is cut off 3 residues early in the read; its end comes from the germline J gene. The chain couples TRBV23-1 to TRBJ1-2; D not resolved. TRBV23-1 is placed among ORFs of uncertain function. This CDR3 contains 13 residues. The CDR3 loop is CASTPPGPGGYTF. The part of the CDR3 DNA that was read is TGCGCCAGCACTCCTCCGGGTCCTGGGGGC.

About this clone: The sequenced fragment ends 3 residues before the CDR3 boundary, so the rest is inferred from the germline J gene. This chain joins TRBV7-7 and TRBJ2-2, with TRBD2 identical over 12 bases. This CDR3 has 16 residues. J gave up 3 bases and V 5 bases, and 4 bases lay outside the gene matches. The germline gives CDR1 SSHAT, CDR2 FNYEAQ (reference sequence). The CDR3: CASSALAGGDTGELFF. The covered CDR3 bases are TGTGCCAGCAGCGCACTAGCGGGGGGCGACACCGGGGAG.

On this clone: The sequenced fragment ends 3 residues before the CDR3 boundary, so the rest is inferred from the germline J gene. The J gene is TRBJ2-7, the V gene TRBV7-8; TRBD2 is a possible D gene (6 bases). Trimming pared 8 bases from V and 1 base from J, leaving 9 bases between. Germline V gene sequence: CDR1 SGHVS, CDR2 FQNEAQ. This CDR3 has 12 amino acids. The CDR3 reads CASGGSSYEQYF. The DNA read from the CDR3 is TGTGCCAGCGGGGGGAGTTCCTACGAG.

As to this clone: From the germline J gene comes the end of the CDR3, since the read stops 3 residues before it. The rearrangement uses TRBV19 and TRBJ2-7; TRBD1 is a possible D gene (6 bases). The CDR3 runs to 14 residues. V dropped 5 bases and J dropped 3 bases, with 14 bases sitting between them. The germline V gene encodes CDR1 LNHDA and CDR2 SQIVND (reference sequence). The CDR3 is CASSLGPGDYEQYF. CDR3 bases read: TGTGCCAGTAGTCTGGGCCCAGGGGACTACGAG.

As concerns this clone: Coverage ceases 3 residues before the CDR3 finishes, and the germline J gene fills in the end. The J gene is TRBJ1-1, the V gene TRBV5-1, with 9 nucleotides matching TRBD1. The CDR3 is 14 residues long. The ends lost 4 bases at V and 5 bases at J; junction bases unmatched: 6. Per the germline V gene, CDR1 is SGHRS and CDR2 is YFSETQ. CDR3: CASSPGQGVTEAFF. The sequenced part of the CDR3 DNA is TGCGCCAGCAGCCCGGGACAGGGAGTAACTGAA.

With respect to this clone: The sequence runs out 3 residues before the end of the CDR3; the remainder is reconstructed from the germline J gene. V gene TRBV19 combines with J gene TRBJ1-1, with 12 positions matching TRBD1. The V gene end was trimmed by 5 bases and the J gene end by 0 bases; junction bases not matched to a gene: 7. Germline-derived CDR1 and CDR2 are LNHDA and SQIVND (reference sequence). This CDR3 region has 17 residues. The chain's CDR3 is CASSEGTGGFVNTEAFF. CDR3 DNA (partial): TGTGCCAGTAGTGAAGGGACAGGGGGCTTCGTGAACACTGAA.

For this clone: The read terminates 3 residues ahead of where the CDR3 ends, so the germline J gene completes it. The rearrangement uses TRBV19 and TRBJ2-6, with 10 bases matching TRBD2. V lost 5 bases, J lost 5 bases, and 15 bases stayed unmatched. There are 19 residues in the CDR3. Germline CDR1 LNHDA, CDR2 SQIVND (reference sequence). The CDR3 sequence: CASSGRGSGGAIWANVLTF. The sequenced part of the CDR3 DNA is TGTGCCAGTAGTGGGCGGGGGAGCGGGGGGGCGATCTGGGCCAACGTC. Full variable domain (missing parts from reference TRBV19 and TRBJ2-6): DGGITQSPKYLFRKEGQNVTLSCEQNLNHDAMYWYRQDPGQGLRLIYYSQIVNDFQKGDIAEGYSVSREKKESFPLTVTSAQKNPTAFYLCASSGRGSGGAIWANVLTFGAGSRLTVL.

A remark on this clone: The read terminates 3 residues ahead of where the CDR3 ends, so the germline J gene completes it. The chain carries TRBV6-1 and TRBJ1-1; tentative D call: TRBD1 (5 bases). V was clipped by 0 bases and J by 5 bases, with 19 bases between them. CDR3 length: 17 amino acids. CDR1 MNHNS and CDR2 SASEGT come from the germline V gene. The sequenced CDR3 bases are TGTGCCAGCAGTGAAGCTGAGTTAGGGGCAGGGAGTACTGAA. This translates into CASSEAELGAGSTE. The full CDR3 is CASSEAELGAGSTEAFF.

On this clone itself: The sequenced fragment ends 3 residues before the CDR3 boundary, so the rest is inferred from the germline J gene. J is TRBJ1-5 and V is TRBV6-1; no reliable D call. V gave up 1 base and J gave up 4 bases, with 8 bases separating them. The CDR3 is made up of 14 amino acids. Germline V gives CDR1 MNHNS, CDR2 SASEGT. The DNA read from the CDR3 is TGTGCCAGCAGTGAAGATGGCAGGAATCAGCCC. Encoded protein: CASSEDGRNQP. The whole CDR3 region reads CASSEDGRNQPQHF.

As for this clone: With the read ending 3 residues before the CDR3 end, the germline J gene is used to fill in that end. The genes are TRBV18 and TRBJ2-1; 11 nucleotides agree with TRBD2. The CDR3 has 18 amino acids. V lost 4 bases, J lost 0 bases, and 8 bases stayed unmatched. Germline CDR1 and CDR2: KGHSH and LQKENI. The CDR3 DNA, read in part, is TGTGCCAGCTCACACCTTAGCGGGGGGGCAACCTCCTACAATGAG. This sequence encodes CASSHLSGGATSYNE. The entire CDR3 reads CASSHLSGGATSYNEQFF.

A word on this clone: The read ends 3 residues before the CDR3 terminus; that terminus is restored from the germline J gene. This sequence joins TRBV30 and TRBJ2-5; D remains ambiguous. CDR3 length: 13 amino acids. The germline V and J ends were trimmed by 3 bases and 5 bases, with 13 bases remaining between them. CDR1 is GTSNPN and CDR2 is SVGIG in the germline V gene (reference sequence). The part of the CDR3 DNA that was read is TGTGCCTGGAGCCTAGTCGTTTTCGAGACC. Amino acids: CAWSLVVFET. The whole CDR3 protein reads CAWSLVVFETQYF.

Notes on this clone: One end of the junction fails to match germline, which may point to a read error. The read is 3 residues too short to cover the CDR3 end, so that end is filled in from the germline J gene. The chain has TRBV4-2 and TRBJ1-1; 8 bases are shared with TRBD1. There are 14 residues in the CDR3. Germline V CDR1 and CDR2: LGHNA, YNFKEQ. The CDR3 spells CASSQDRQGRAAFF. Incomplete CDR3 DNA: TGCGCCAGCAGCCAAGATCGACAGGGGCGGGCA.

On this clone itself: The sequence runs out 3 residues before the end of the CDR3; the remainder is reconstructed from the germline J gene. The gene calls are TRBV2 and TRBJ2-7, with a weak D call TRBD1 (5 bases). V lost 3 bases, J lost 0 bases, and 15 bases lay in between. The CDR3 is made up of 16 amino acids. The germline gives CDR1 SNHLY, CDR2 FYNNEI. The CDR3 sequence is CASSDSSGRVSYEQYF. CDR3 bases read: TGTGCCAGCAGTGATTCTTCGGGCAGGGTCTCCTACGAG.

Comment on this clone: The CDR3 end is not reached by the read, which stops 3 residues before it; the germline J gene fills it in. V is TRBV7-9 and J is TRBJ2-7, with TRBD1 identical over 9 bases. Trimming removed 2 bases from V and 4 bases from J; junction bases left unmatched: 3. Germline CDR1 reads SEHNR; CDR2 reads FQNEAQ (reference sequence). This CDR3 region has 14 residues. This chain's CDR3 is CASSLPGQGYEQYF. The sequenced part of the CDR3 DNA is TGTGCCAGCAGCTTACCCGGACAGGGGTACGAG.

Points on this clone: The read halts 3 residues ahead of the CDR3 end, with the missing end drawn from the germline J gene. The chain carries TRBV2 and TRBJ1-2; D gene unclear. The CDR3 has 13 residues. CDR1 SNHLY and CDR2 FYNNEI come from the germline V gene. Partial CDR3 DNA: TGTGCCAGCAGTGAAGTAGTAGGGTCAGGC. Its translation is CASSEVVGSG. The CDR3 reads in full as CASSEVVGSGYTF.

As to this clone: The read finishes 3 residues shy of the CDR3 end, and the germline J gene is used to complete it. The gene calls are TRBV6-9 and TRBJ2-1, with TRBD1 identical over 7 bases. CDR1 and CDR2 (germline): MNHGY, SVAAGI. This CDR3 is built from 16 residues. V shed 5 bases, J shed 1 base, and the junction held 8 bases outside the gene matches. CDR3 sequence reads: CASSAKQGYSYNEQFF. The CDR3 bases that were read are TGTGCCAGCAGTGCCAAACAGGGGTATTCCTACAATGAG.

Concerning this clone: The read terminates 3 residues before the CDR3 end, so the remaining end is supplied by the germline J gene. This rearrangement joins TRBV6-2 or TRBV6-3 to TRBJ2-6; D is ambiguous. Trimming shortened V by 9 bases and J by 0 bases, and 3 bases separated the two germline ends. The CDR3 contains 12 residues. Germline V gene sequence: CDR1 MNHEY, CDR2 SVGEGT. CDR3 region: CASNSGANVLTF. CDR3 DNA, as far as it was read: TGTGCCAGTAACTCTGGGGCCAACGTC.

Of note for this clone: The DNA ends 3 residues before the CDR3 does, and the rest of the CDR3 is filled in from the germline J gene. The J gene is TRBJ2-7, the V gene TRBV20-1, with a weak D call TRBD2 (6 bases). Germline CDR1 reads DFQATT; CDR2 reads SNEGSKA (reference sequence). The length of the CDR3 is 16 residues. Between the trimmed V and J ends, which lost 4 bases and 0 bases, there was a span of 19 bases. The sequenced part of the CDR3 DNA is TGCAGTGCTATGTCTGAGGGACTCCTGAGCTCCTACGAG. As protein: CSAMSEGLLSSYE. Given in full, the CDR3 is CSAMSEGLLSSYEQYF.

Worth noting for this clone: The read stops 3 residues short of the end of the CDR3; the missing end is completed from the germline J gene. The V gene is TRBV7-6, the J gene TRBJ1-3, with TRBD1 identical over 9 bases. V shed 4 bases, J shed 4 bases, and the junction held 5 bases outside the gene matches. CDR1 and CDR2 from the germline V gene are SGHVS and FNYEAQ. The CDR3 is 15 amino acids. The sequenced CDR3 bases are TGTGCCAGCAGCTCCCGGGACAGGGACGGAAACACC. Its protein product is CASSSRDRDGNT. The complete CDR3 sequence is CASSSRDRDGNTIYF.

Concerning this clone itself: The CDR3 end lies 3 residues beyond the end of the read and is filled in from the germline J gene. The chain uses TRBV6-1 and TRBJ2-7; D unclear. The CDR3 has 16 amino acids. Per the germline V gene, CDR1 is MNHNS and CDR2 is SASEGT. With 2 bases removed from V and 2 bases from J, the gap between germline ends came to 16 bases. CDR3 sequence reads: CASSESWSAGAYEQYF. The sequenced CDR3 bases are TGTGCCAGCAGTGAAAGTTGGTCGGCAGGCGCCTACGAG.